Presented here are 10 T cell receptor beta chains from one specimen sequenced in a study of T cell repertoires in ileal Crohn's disease. Here immunoSEQ multiplex PCR was the method, and the copy in TCRdb shows in-frame clones only, minus some. The sample contains about 15,000 clones, 80% of which appear only once. The sequencing input was ileal tissue. Source of these receptors: an adult with Crohn's disease.

The gene calls are TRBV9 and TRBJ2-1; 7 positions match TRBD2. Germline V lookup: CDR1 SGDLS, CDR2 YYNGEE. The CDR3 loop spans 16 amino acids. J was trimmed by 8 bases and V by 0 bases; bases with no gene match: 11. The CDR3 region is CASSVGSGGSRYEQFF. CDR3 in DNA: TGTGCCAGCAGCGTAGGTTCTGGCGGGAGTCGGTATGAGCAGTTCTTC.

The chain employs TRBV6-5 and TRBJ2-6; D uncertain. The V gene lost 6 bases and the J gene lost 1 base, with 10 bases spanning the gap. The CDR3 consists of 15 residues. Germline V gives CDR1 MNHEY, CDR2 SVGAGI. The CDR3 sequence: CASSKTESGANVLTF. The CDR3 DNA reads as TGTGCCAGCAGCAAGACTGAATCTGGGGCCAACGTCCTGACTTTC.

With respect to this clone: At the DNA level, this CDR3 is encoded by other sequences in the same sample as well. V gene TRBV6-5 combines with J gene TRBJ1-3; tentative D call: TRBD1 (6 bases). V gave up 6 bases and J gave up 6 bases, with 12 bases separating them. The CDR3 contains 13 residues. CDR1 MNHEY and CDR2 SVGAGI come from the germline V gene. The CDR3 reads CASSRDRSNTIYF. In DNA form, the CDR3 reads TGTGCCAGCAGCCGAGACAGGTCAAACACCATATATTTT.

This clone was detected only a few times. This chain connects TRBV10-1 to TRBJ1-1; 8 nucleotides match TRBD1. The CDR3 runs to 16 residues. The V and J ends lost 1 base and 7 bases, in that order; junction bases with no gene match: 11. The germline V gene has CDR1 WNHNN and CDR2 SYGVQD (reference sequence). CDR3 coding DNA: TGCGCCAGCAGTGAGTTCGGACAGGGCGCGCTGAATGAAGCTTTCTTT. Amino acids: CASSEFGQGALNEAFF.

The gene calls are TRBV11-2 and TRBJ1-6, with a possible D match to TRBD1 (5 bases). Germline CDR1 SGHAT, CDR2 FQNNGV. The ends were cut back, 4 bases at V and 10 bases at J, with 17 bases in the middle. This CDR3 has 15 residues. The CDR3 spells CASSSPMGGRSPLHF. The CDR3 nucleotides read TGTGCCAGCAGCTCCCCCATGGGGGGACGCTCACCCCTCCACTTT.

The CDR3 loop is CASSSGHTSYEQYF. In DNA form, the CDR3 reads TGCGCCAGCAGCTCGGGACACACCTCCTACGAGCAGTACTTC. The gene calls are TRBV5-1 and TRBJ2-7; a possible D gene is TRBD1 (6 bases). Trimming took off 3 bases at V and 0 bases at J, with 10 bases between the two ends. This CDR3 contains 14 residues. Germline V gene lookup returns CDR1 SGHRS and CDR2 YFSETQ.

This chain connects TRBV15 to TRBJ2-4; 14 nucleotides agree with TRBD2. J was trimmed by 4 bases and V by 3 bases; bases with no gene match: 2. CDR1 and CDR2 (germline): LNHNV, YYDKDF (reference sequence). This CDR3 has 16 residues. The CDR3 sequence is CATSRRLAGGKNIQYF. In DNA, the CDR3 is TGTGCCACCAGCAGGCGACTAGCGGGAGGGAAAAACATTCAGTACTTC.

The chain couples TRBV2 to TRBJ2-1, with D possibly being TRBD2 (5 bases). Trimming removed 0 bases at V and 10 bases at J, with 13 bases between. The germline V gene has CDR1 SNHLY and CDR2 FYNNEI. The CDR3 totals 14 residues. CDR3 in amino acids: CASSEARSGREQFF. DNA for the CDR3: TGTGCCAGCAGTGAAGCAAGGAGCGGCCGAGAGCAGTTCTTC.

This chain connects TRBV6-5 to TRBJ1-2; the match to TRBD1 covers 11 bases. Germline V gene data show CDR1 as MNHEY and CDR2 as SVGAGI. The trim removed 4 bases at V and 7 bases at J, leaving 5 bases unmatched. This CDR3 contains 14 residues. Here the CDR3 DNA reads TGTGCCAGCAGTTTCAGGACAGGGGGCTCTGGCTACACCTTC. It encodes CASSFRTGGSGYTF.

The V gene is TRBV18, the J gene TRBJ2-7; TRBD1 is a possible D gene (6 bases). V was trimmed by 3 bases and J by 5 bases, leaving 14 bases between them. In germline, CDR1 is KGHSH, CDR2 LQKENI. The CDR3 spans 14 residues. The CDR3 sequence: CASSPANRANEQYF. In DNA form, the CDR3 reads TGTGCCAGCTCACCTGCGAACAGGGCGAACGAGCAGTACTTC.